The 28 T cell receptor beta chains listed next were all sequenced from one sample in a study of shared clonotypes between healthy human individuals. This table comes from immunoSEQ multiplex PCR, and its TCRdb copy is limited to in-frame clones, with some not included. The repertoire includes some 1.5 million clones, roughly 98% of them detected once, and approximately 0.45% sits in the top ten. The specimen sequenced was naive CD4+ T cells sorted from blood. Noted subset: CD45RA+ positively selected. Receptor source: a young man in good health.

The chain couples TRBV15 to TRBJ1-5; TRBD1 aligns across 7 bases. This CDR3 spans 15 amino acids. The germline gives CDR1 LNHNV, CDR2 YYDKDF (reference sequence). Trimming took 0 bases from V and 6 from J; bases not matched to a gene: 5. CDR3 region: CATSRDDRAGQPQHF. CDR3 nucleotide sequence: TGTGCCACCAGCAGAGATGACAGGGCAGGTCAGCCCCAGCATTTT.

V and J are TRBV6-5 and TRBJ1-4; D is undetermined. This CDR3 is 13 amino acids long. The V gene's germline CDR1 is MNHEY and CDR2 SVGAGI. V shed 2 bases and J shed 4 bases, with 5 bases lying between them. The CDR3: CASSYLINEKLFF. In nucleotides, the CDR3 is TGTGCCAGCAGTTACCTAATTAATGAAAAACTGTTTTTT.

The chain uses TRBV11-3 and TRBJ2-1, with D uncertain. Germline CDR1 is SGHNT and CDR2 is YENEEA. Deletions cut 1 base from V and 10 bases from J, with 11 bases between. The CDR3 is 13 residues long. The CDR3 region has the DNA TGTGCCAGCAGCTTAGGGCCTAGGGAAGAGCAGTTCTTC. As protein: CASSLGPREEQFF.

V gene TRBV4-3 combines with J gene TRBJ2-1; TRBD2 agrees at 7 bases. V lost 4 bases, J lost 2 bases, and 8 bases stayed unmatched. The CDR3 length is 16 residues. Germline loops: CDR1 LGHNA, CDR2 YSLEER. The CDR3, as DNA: TGCGCCAGCAGCCCTCCCGCCCGGGGGGCCTACAATGAGCAGTTCTTC. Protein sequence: CASSPPARGAYNEQFF.

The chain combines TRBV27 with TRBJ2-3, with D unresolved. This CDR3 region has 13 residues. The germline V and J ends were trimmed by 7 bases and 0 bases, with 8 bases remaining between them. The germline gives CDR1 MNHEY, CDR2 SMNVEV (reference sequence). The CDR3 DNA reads TGTGCCAGCATGCATGGAAGCACAGATACGCAGTATTTT. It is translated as CASMHGSTDTQYF.

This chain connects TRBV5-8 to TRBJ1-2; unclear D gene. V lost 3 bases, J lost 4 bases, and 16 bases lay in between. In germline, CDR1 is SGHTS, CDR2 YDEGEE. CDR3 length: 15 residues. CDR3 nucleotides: TGTGCCAGCAGCTACCGGGCAGGCGTCCCCTATGGCTACACCTTC. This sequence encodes CASSYRAGVPYGYTF.

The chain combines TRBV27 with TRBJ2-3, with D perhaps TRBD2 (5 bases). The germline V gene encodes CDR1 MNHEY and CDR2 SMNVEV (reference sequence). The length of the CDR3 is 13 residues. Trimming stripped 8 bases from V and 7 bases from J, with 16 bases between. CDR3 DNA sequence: TGTGCCAGCTCAAGGGCCCGGGAATATACGCAGTATTTT. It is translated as CASSRAREYTQYF.

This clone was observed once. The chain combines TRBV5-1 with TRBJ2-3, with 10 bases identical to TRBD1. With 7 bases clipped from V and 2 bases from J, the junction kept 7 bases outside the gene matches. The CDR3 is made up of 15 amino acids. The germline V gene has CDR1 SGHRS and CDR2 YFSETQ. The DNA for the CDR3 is TGCGCCAGCGCCGCTGACAGGGGGCCCACAGATACGCAGTATTTT. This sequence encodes CASAADRGPTDTQYF.

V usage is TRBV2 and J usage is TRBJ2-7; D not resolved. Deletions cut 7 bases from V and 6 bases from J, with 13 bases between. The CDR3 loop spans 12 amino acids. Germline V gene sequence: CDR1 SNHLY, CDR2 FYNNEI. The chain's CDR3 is CASTQLGGEQYF. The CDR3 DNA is TGTGCCAGCACCCAGTTAGGCGGCGAGCAGTACTTC.

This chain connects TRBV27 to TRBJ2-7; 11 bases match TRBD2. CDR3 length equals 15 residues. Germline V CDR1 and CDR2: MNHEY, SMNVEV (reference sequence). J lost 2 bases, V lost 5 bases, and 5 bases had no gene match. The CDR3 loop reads CASSVTSGSAYEQYF. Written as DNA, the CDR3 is TGTGCCAGCAGTGTCACTAGCGGGAGTGCCTACGAGCAGTACTTC.

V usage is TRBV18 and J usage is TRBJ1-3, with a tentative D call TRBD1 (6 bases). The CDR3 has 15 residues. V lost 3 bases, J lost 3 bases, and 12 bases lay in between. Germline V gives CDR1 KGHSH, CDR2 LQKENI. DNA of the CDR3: TGTGCCAGCTCACCTTCAGGGGTTATTGGAAACACCATATATTTT. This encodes CASSPSGVIGNTIYF.

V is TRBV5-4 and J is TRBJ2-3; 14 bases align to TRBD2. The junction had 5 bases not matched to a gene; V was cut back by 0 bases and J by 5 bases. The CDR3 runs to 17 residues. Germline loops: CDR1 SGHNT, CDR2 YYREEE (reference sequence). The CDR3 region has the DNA TGTGCCAGCAGCTTGGGGGGACTAGCGGGAGAGGGAGATACGCAGTATTTT. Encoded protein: CASSLGGLAGEGDTQYF.

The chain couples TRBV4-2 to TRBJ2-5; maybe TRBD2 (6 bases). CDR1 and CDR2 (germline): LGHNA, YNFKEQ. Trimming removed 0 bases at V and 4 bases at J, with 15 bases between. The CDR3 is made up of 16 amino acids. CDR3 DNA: TGTGCCAGCAGCCAAGATGCCAGGAGGGCTTTAGAGACCCAGTACTTC. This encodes CASSQDARRALETQYF.

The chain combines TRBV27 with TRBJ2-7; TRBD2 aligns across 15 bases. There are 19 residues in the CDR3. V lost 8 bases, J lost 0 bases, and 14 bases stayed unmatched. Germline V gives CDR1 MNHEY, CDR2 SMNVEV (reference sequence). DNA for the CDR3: TGTGCCAGCGATAACCCGACGGGACTAGCGGGAGGACTCTCCTACGAGCAGTACTTC. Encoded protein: CASDNPTGLAGGLSYEQYF.

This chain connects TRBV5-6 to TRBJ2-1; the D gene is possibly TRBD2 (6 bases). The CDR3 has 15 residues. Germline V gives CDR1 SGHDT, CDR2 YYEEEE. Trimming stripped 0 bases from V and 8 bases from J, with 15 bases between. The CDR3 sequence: CASSLVREALDEQFF. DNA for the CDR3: TGTGCCAGCAGCTTGGTCAGGGAGGCTTTGGATGAGCAGTTCTTC. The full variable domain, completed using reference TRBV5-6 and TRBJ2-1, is DAGVTQSPTHLIKTRGQQVTLRCSPKSGHDTVSWYQQALGQGPQFIFQYYEEEERQRGNFPDRFSGHQFPNYSSELNVNALLLGDSALYLCASSLVREALDEQFFGPGTRLTVL.

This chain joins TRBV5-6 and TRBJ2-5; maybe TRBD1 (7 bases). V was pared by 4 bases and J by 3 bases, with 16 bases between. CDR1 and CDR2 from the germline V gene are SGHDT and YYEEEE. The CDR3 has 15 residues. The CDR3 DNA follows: TGTGCCAGCAGCGCGGGACAGAGGGCTAAAGAGACCCAGTACTTC. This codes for CASSAGQRAKETQYF.

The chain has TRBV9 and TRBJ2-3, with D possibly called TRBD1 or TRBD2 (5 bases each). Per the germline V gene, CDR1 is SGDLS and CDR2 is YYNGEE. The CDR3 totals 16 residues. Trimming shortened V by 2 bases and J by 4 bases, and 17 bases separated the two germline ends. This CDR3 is CASSVAGGVEADTQYF. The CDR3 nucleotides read TGTGCCAGCAGCGTGGCTGGGGGAGTCGAGGCAGATACGCAGTATTTT.

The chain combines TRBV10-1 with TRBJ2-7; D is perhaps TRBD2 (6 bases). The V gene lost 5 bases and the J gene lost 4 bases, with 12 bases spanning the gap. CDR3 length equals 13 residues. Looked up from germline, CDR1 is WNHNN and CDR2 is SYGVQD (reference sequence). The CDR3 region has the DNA TGCGCCAGCAGTTCCCCCGGGGGATACGAGCAGTACTTC. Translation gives CASSSPGGYEQYF.

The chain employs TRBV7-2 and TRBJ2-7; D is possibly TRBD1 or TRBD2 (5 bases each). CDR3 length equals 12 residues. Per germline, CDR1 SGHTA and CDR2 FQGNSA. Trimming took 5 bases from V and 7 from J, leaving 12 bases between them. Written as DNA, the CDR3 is TGTGCCAGCAGCAGAGGGGCAGTTGAGCAGTACTTC. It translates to CASSRGAVEQYF.

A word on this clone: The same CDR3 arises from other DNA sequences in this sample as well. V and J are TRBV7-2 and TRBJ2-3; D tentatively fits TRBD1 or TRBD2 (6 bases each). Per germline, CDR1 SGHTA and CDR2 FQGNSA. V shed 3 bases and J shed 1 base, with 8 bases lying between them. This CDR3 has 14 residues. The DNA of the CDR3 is TGTGCCAGCAGCTTTGGGGGGCGCACAGATACGCAGTATTTT. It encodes CASSFGGRTDTQYF.

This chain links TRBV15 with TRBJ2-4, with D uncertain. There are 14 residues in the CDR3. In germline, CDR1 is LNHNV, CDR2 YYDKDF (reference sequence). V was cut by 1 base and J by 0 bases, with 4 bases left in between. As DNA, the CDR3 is TGTGCCACCAGCAGAGCACTAGCCAAAAACATTCAGTACTTC. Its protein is CATSRALAKNIQYF.

The CDR3 is CASSLVVGVTEQFF. Here the CDR3 DNA reads TGTGCCAGCAGCTTAGTAGTAGGGGTTACTGAGCAGTTCTTC. V usage is TRBV7-9 and J usage is TRBJ2-1, with D possibly being TRBD1 (5 bases). Trimming shortened V by 1 base and J by 9 bases, and 13 bases separated the two germline ends. The germline gives CDR1 SEHNR, CDR2 FQNEAQ (reference sequence). The CDR3 has 14 residues.

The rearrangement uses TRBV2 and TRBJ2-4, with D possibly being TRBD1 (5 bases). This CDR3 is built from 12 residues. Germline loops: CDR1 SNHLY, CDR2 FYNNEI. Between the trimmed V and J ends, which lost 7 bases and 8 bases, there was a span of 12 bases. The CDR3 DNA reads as TGTGCCAGCACCCCAGCCAGGGACATTCAGTACTTC. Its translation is CASTPARDIQYF. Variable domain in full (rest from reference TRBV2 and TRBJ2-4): EPEVTQTPSHQVTQMGQEVILRCVPISNHLYFYWYRQILGQKVEFLVSFYNNEISEKSEIFDDQFSVERPDGSNFTLKIRSTKLEDSAMYFCASTPARDIQYFGAGTRLSVL.

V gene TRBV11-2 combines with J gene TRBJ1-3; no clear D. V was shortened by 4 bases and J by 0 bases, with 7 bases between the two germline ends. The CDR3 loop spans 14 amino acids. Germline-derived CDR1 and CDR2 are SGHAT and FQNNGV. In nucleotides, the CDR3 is TGTGCCAGCAGCTCCATTTACTCTGGAAACACCATATATTTT. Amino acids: CASSSIYSGNTIYF.

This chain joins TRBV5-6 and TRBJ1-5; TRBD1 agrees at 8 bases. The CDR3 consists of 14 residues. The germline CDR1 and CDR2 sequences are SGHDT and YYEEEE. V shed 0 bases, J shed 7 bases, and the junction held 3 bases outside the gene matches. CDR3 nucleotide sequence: TGTGCCAGCAGCTTGGGACAGGGGTTGCAGCCCCAGCATTTT. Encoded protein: CASSLGQGLQPQHF.

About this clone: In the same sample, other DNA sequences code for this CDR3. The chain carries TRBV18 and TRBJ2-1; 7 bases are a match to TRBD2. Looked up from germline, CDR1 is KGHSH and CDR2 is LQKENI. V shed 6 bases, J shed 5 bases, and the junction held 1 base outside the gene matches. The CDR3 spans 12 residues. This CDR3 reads CASSREDNEQFF. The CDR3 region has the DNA TGTGCCAGCTCCCGGGAGGACAATGAGCAGTTCTTC.

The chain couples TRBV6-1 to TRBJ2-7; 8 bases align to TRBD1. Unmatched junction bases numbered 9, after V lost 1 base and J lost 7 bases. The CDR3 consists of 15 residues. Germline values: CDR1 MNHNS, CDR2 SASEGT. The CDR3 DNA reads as TGTGCCAGCAGTGAAGACCCAGGGGGCCCGGGGGAGCAGTACTTC. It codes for CASSEDPGGPGEQYF.

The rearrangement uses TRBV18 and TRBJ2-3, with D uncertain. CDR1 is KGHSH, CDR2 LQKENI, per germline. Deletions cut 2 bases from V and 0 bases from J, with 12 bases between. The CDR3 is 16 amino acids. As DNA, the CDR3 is TGTGCCAGCTCACCAAAATCACGGTCTAGCACAGATACGCAGTATTTT. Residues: CASSPKSRSSTDTQYF. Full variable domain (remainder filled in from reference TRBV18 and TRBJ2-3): NAGVMQNPRHLVRRRGQEARLRCSPMKGHSHVYWYRQLPEEGLKFMVYLQKENIIDESGMPKERFSAEFPKEGPSILRIQQVVRGDSAAYFCASSPKSRSSTDTQYFGPGTRLTVL.